Below, 26 T cell receptor beta chains from the same sample are listed, as sequenced in a study of naive and memory T cell subsets. An equimolar mix of two oligonucleotides served as the beta constant-region primer for TRBC1 and TRBC2. One entry per CDR3 protein, called by TCRdb with MiXCR from the UMI-ligation and nested PCR reads. The sample has 120,000 to 150,000 distinct CDR3 sequences; approximately 15% are singletons. Sample: naive CD4+ T cells from blood. The receptors come from a human donor in good health.

V and J are TRBV20-1 and TRBJ1-1; D perhaps matches TRBD1 (5 bases). CDR1 is DFQATT, CDR2 SNEGSKA, per germline (reference sequence). There are 12 residues in the CDR3. The V end was cut by 3 bases, the J end by 7 bases, with 12 bases between. The CDR3 here is CSASVQGREAFF. In DNA, the CDR3 is TGCAGTGCTAGCGTCCAGGGCCGTGAAGCTTTCTTT.

The chain employs TRBV6-5 and TRBJ1-3; TRBD1 might be the D (5 bases). Trimming took off 6 bases at V and 2 bases at J, with 14 bases between the two ends. The germline V gene has CDR1 MNHEY and CDR2 SVGAGI. The CDR3 is 15 amino acids. The CDR3 bases are TGTGCCAGCAGACCCCTCGGGGGAGCTGGAAACACCATATATTTT. This translates into CASRPLGGAGNTIYF.

In this sample, this clonotype turned up a few times. The chain is built from TRBV30 and TRBJ1-2, with a tentative D call TRBD1 (5 bases). Per the germline V gene, CDR1 is GTSNPN and CDR2 is SVGIG (reference sequence). V was cut by 3 bases and J by 7 bases, with 12 bases left in between. The CDR3 is made up of 12 amino acids. The CDR3 DNA is TGTGCCTGGAGCGCTCAGGGACTTGGCTACACCTTC. Its translation: CAWSAQGLGYTF.

This sequence joins TRBV9 and TRBJ1-1; D gene unclear. Germline values: CDR1 SGDLS, CDR2 YYNGEE. V lost 1 base and J lost 4, with 8 bases in between. This CDR3 is 13 amino acids long. The CDR3, as DNA: TGTGCCAGCAGCGTACGGCAAAGCACTGAAGCTTTCTTT. Its protein product is CASSVRQSTEAFF.

This chain uses TRBV20-1 with TRBJ2-2, with a tentative D call TRBD2 (6 bases). Germline assignment: CDR1 DFQATT and CDR2 SNEGSKA (reference sequence). V was cut by 7 bases and J by 7 bases, with 19 bases left in between. The CDR3 totals 14 residues. The CDR3 here is CSGGAGRSDGELFF. For the CDR3, the DNA is TGCAGTGGCGGGGCAGGGAGGTCGGACGGGGAGCTGTTTTTT.

This clonotype came up a few times. The CDR3 sequence is CASTATGRDRFEKLFF. CDR3 sequence (DNA): TGTGCCAGCACCGCGACGGGCAGGGATAGGTTTGAAAAACTGTTTTTT. This rearrangement joins TRBV7-9 to TRBJ1-4, with D maybe TRBD1 (5 bases). V shed 7 bases and J shed 7 bases, with 22 bases lying between them. Germline values: CDR1 SEHNR, CDR2 FQNEAQ (reference sequence). This CDR3 contains 16 residues.

This rearrangement joins TRBV4-1 to TRBJ1-1; 7 bases align to TRBD1. The CDR3 covers 17 residues. Trimming took 1 base from V and 4 from J; bases not matched to a gene: 12. Germline V gene sequence: CDR1 MGHRA, CDR2 YSYEKL. The CDR3 spells CASSQGQGEFGFTEAFF. CDR3 in DNA: TGCGCCAGCAGCCAAGGGCAGGGGGAATTCGGGTTCACTGAAGCTTTCTTT.

This chain links TRBV20-1 with TRBJ2-3, with unresolved D. The CDR3 runs 14 residues. Germline loops: CDR1 DFQATT, CDR2 SNEGSKA (reference sequence). V was trimmed by 1 base and J by 1 base, leaving 9 bases between them. The CDR3 region is CSARGPGGTDTQYF. The CDR3 nucleotides are TGCAGTGCTAGAGGACCTGGGGGCACAGATACGCAGTATTTT.

This clonotype was seen repeatedly, ten times or more. The chain is built from TRBV14 and TRBJ2-1; 10 bases fit TRBD2. Germline trimming cut 4 bases from V and 6 bases from J; bases unmatched to any gene: 6. The CDR3 contains 15 residues. Germline V lookup: CDR1 SGHDN, CDR2 FVKESK. The CDR3 nucleotides are TGTGCCAGCAGCCGTCTAGCGGGAGATCCCAATGAGCAGTTCTTC. The encoded protein is CASSRLAGDPNEQFF.

The chain recombines TRBV20-1 with TRBJ2-3, with D tentatively TRBD1 or TRBD2 (5 bases each). This CDR3 comprises 13 residues. V shed 6 bases and J shed 2 bases, with 12 bases lying between them. CDR1 DFQATT and CDR2 SNEGSKA come from the germline V gene (reference sequence). The CDR3 DNA is TGCAGTGCCTCCGGGACCCTCACAGATACGCAGTATTTT. This codes for CSASGTLTDTQYF.

At least ten counts were recorded for this clonotype. At one boundary the junction diverges from the germline segment, which might be a read error. The chain combines TRBV5-1 with TRBJ2-1; 8 bases agree with TRBD2. CDR1 is SGHRS, CDR2 YFSETQ, per germline. There are 15 residues in the CDR3. CDR3 amino acids: CASSDSGSSYNEQFF. CDR3 DNA: TGTGCCAGCAGCGACAGCGGGAGCTCCTACAATGAGCAGTTCTTC.

This clonotype was detected only a few times. The J gene is TRBJ2-3, the V gene TRBV9; 8 bases map to TRBD2. Looked up from germline, CDR1 is SGDLS and CDR2 is YYNGEE. Germline trimming cut 0 bases from V and 4 bases from J; bases unmatched to any gene: 7. The CDR3 length is 16 residues. CDR3 region: CASSVDGAGVSDTQYF. The CDR3 DNA is TGTGCCAGCAGCGTAGATGGAGCGGGAGTGTCAGATACGCAGTATTTT.

This clonotype was seen a handful of times. The chain links TRBV6-6 to TRBJ2-5, with 12 positions matching TRBD2. This CDR3 comprises 17 residues. The germline CDR1 and CDR2 sequences are MNHNY and SVGAGI (reference sequence). V shed 5 bases, J shed 5 bases, and the junction held 12 bases outside the gene matches. CDR3 loop: CASSLLAGGPGIETQYF. Written as DNA, the CDR3 is TGTGCCAGCAGTCTCCTAGCGGGAGGGCCGGGTATCGAGACCCAGTACTTC.

The V call is TRBV5-1, the J call TRBJ2-7, with TRBD2 identical over 9 bases. The germline CDR1 and CDR2 sequences are SGHRS and YFSETQ. The CDR3 has 13 amino acids. J gave up 5 bases and V 5 bases, and 5 bases lay outside the gene matches. The CDR3 DNA follows: TGCGCCAGCAGTAATAGCGGGAGCAACGAGCAGTACTTC. Its protein product is CASSNSGSNEQYF. The whole variable domain, remainder taken from reference TRBV5-1 and TRBJ2-7, is KAGVTQTPRYLIKTRGQQVTLSCSPISGHRSVSWYQQTPGQGLQFLFEYFSETQRNKGNFPGRFSGRQFSNSRSEMNVSTLELGDSALYLCASSNSGSNEQYFGPGTRLTVT.

This clonotype was counted many times. This chain connects TRBV20-1 to TRBJ2-1, with D uncertain. This CDR3 comprises 13 residues. V lost 3 bases to trimming and J lost 6 bases, with 12 bases between them. Germline CDR1 DFQATT, CDR2 SNEGSKA (reference sequence). The CDR3 nucleotides read TGCAGTGCTAGTCGCTGGGCTGGCAATGAGCAGTTCTTC. Amino acids: CSASRWAGNEQFF.

This chain links TRBV5-1 with TRBJ2-6, with 7 positions matching TRBD1. This CDR3 comprises 17 residues. The junction had 6 bases not matched to a gene; V was cut back by 3 bases and J by 0 bases. Germline CDR1 is SGHRS and CDR2 is YFSETQ. The CDR3: CASSSRGQISGANVLTF. Written as DNA, the CDR3 is TGCGCCAGCAGCTCGAGGGGGCAGATCTCTGGGGCCAACGTCCTGACTTTC. The entire variable domain, with the rest obtained from reference TRBV5-1 and TRBJ2-6, is as follows: KAGVTQTPRYLIKTRGQQVTLSCSPISGHRSVSWYQQTPGQGLQFLFEYFSETQRNKGNFPGRFSGRQFSNSRSEMNVSTLELGDSALYLCASSSRGQISGANVLTFGAGSRLTVL.

CDR3 region: CASSREGLEQFF. CDR3 coding DNA: TGTGCCAGCAGCCGCGAGGGCCTTGAGCAGTTCTTC. This chain links TRBV3-1 with TRBJ2-1, with D tentatively TRBD2 (5 bases). There are 12 residues in the CDR3. Trimming removed 4 bases at V and 9 bases at J, with 10 bases between. The V gene's germline CDR1 is LGHDT and CDR2 YNNKEL (reference sequence).

This clonotype turned up a few times. The chain carries TRBV7-2 and TRBJ2-7, with D unclear. CDR1 SGHTA and CDR2 FQGNSA come from the germline V gene. The CDR3 runs to 13 residues. Trimming left V 5 bases short and J 7 bases short, with 15 bases between. CDR3 coding DNA: TGTGCCAGCAGCCCCCGGGTCGTGGGGGAGCAGTACTTC. Amino acid sequence: CASSPRVVGEQYF.

The chain combines TRBV20-1 with TRBJ1-1; D is uncertain. CDR1 is DFQATT and CDR2 is SNEGSKA in the germline V gene (reference sequence). V lost 3 bases and J 1 base, leaving 6 bases between the germline ends. This CDR3 comprises 12 residues. CDR3 DNA sequence: TGCAGTGCTAGTCGGGGGAACACTGAAGCTTTCTTT. It is translated as CSASRGNTEAFF.

The J gene is TRBJ2-1, the V gene TRBV30; a possible D gene is TRBD2 (5 bases). The CDR3 is made up of 12 amino acids. Germline V lookup: CDR1 GTSNPN, CDR2 SVGIG (reference sequence). Deletions cut 4 bases from V and 8 bases from J, with 12 bases between. For the CDR3, the DNA is TGTGCCTGGAACAGCATCGGGGATGAGCAGTTCTTC. Encoded protein: CAWNSIGDEQFF. Full variable domain (outside the CDR3, taken from reference TRBV30 and TRBJ2-1): SQTIHQWPATLVQPVGSPLSLECTVEGTSNPNLYWYRQAAGRGLQLLFYSVGIGQISSEVPQNLSASRPQDRQFILSSKKLLLSDSGFYLCAWNSIGDEQFFGPGTRLTVL.

This rearrangement joins TRBV4-3 to TRBJ2-1; TRBD2 matches at 14 bases. This CDR3 is 16 amino acids long. CDR1 is LGHNA, CDR2 YSLEER, per germline. With V trimmed by 1 base and J by 7 bases, 3 bases remained unmatched. The CDR3 spells CASSQGLAGGRNEQFF. As DNA, the CDR3 is TGCGCCAGCAGCCAAGGACTAGCGGGAGGGCGGAATGAGCAGTTCTTC.

The table lists this clonotype with many counts. The chain is built from TRBV7-6 and TRBJ1-1; D possibly corresponds to TRBD1 (5 bases). The CDR3 length is 14 residues. The V gene lost 1 base and the J gene lost 1 base, with 7 bases spanning the gap. Germline CDR1 and CDR2: SGHVS and FNYEAQ. CDR3 nucleotides: TGTGCCAGCAGCTTAGTCGGGGGGAACACTGAAGCTTTCTTT. It yields the protein CASSLVGGNTEAFF.

In nucleotides, the CDR3 is TGTGCCAGCAGTCCACAGGGTTTCTACGAGCAGTACTTC. It yields the protein CASSPQGFYEQYF. This chain joins TRBV12-3 or TRBV12-4 and TRBJ2-7; D may be TRBD1 (6 bases). The CDR3 totals 13 residues. Trimming took off 5 bases at V and 3 bases at J, with 11 bases between the two ends.

This clonotype was seen a few times. The rearrangement links TRBV20-1 to TRBJ1-4, with D hard to call. Trimming left V 0 bases short and J 10 bases short, with 9 bases between. Germline V CDR1 and CDR2: DFQATT, SNEGSKA (reference sequence). The CDR3 extends over 12 amino acids. CDR3 nucleotide sequence: TGCAGTGCTAGAGACCGGAGTGGAAAACTGTTTTTT. Its protein product is CSARDRSGKLFF.

CDR3 sequence (DNA): TGCGCCAGCAGCCATCGACTAGCGGGAGGGCCGAATACGCAGTATTTT. Translating it yields CASSHRLAGGPNTQYF. The chain combines TRBV5-1 with TRBJ2-3; 14 nucleotides match TRBD2. This CDR3 comprises 16 residues. V dropped 4 bases and J dropped 7; count of bases not matched to a gene: 8. CDR1 and CDR2 (germline): SGHRS, YFSETQ.

This chain connects TRBV20-1 to TRBJ2-1; weak D call: TRBD1 (5 bases). Germline lookup yields CDR1 DFQATT and CDR2 SNEGSKA (reference sequence). CDR3 size: 15 residues. The ends were cut back, 3 bases at V and 6 bases at J, with 18 bases in the middle. CDR3 in DNA: TGCAGTGCTAGGGACATCCAAAGTAGGGGCAATGAGCAGTTCTTC. Translation gives CSARDIQSRGNEQFF.